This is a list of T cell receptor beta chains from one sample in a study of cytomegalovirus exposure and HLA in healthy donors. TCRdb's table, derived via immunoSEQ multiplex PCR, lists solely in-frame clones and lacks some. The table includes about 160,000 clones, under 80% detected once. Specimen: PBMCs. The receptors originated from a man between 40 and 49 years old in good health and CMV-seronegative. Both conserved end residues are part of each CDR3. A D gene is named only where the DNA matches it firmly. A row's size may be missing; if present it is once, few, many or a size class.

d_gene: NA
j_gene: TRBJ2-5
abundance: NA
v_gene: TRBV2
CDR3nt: TGTGCCAGCAGAGCGGCCCCGGAGGAGGCACAAGAGACCCAGTACTTC
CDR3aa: CASRAAPEEAQETQYF

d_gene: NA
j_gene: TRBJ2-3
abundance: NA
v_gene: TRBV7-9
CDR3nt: TGTGCCAGCAGCCTAGAGGGGTCGCAGTATTTT
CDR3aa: CASSLEGSQYF

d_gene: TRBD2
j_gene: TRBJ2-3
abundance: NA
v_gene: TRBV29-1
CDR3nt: TGCAGCGTAGCTGCGTCCGGGGGGGCAAGAGATACGCAGTATTTT
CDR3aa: CSVAASGGARDTQYF

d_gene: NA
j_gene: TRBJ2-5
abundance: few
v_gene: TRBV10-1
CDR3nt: TGCGCCAGCAGTGAGGGGGGGGCGAAGACCCAGTACTTC
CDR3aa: CASSEGGAKTQYF

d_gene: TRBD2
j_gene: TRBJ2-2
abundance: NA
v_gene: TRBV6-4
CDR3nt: TGTGCCAGCAGCCGACTAGCGGGGGACACCGGGGAGCTGTTTTTT
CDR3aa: CASSRLAGDTGELFF

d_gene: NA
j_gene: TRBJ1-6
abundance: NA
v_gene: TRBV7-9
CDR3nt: TGTGCCAGCAGTCTGGGGTGGGATAGCTTGCGGGATTCACCCCTCCACTTT
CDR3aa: CASSLGWDSLRDSPLHF

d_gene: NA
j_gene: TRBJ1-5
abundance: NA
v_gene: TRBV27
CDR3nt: TGTGCCAGCAATTCCAGGGCTAGCAATCAGCCCCAGCATTTT
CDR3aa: CASNSRASNQPQHF

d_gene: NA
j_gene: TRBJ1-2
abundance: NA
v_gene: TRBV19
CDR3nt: TGTGCCAGTAGCCCCACCTATAACTATGGCTACACCTTC
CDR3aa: CASSPTYNYGYTF

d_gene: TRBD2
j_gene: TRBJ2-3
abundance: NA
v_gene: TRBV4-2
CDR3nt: TGTGCCAGCGGAAGGGCGGGACTAGCGGGGTCTTCTAGCACAGATACGCAGTATTTT
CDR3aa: CASGRAGLAGSSSTDTQYF

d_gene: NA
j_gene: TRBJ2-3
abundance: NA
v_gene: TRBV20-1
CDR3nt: TGCAGAGCCCCGTCCCCAGATACGCAGTATTTT
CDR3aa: CRAPSPDTQYF

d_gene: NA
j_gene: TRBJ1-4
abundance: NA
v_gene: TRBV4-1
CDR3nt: TGCGCCAGCAGCCAAGATCTAGGACAGTTACCTTTCTCGGGTGAAAAACTGTTTTTT
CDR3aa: CASSQDLGQLPFSGEKLFF

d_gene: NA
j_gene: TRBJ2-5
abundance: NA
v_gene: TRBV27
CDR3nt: TGTGCCAGCAGTTCACCTAAGTACCAAGAGACCCAGTACTTC
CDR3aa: CASSSPKYQETQYF

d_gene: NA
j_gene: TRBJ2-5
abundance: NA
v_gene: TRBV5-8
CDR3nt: TGTGCCAGCATGGGGGCCCAGGAGACCCAGTACTTC
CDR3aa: CASMGAQETQYF

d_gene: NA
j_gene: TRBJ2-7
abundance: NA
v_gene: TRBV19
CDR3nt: TGTGCCAGTAGTATTGGTCCGGACACGAACTCCTACGAGCAGTACTTC
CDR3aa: CASSIGPDTNSYEQYF

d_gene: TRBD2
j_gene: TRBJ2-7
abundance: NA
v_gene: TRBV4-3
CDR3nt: TGCGCCAGCAGCCAAGAACTAGCGTTCGACGAGCAGTACTTC
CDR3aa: CASSQELAFDEQYF

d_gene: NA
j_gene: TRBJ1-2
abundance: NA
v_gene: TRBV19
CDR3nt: TGTGCCAGTAGTACTCTGGCAGCTAACTATGGCTACACCTTC
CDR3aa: CASSTLAANYGYTF

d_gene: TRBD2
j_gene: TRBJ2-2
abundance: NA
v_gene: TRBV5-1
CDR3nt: TGCGCCAGCAGCTTGGACGGGGGGGCGAACACCGGGGAGCTGTTTTTT
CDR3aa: CASSLDGGANTGELFF

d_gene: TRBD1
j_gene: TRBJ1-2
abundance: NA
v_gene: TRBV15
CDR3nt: TGTGCCACCAGCATGGACAGGGTAGGTGGCTACACCTTC
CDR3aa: CATSMDRVGGYTF

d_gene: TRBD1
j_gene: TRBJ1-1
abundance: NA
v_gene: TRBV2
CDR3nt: TGTGCCAGCAGGGGCGTACAGGGGGTGAACACTGAAGCTTTCTTT
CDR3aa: CASRGVQGVNTEAFF

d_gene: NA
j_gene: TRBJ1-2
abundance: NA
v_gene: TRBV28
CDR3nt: TGTGCCAGCACCGACCGGTTGGGAGAAGGCTACACCTTC
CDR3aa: CASTDRLGEGYTF

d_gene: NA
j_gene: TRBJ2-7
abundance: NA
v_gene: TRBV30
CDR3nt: TGTGCCTGGAGAGGGGATTCTGGCGAGCAGTACTTC
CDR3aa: CAWRGDSGEQYF

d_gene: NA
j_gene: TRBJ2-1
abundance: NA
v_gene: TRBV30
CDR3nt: TGTGCCTGGAGTGGCCCTCGACAGGAGCAGTTCTTC
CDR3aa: CAWSGPRQEQFF

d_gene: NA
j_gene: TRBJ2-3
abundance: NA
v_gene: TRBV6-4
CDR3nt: TGTGCCAGCAGCCCCCTTTGGCGGGGTACGCAGTATTTT
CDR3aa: CASSPLWRGTQYF

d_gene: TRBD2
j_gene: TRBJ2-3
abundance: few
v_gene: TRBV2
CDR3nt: TGTGCCAGCAGTGAACGACTAGCGGGGGAACCGACAGATACGCAGTATTTT
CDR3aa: CASSERLAGEPTDTQYF

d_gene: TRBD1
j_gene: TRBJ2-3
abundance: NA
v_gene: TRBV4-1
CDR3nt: TGCGCCAGCAGCCAGGACAGGAGAACAGATACGCAGTATTTT
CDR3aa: CASSQDRRTDTQYF

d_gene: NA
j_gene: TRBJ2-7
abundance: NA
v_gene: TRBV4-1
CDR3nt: TGCGCCAGCAGCCAAGGGAGTCGGGGTGAGCAGTACTTC
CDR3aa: CASSQGSRGEQYF

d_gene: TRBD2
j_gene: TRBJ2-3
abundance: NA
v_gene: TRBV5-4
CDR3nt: TGTGCCAGCAGCTTGGGTGATAGCGGGGGGGCTTACACAGATACGCAGTATTTT
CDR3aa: CASSLGDSGGAYTDTQYF

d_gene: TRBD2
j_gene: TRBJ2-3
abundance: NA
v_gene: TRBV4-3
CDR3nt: TGCGCCAGCAGCCAAGGAAGCGGGGGGAGGGCTAGCACAGATACGCAGTATTTT
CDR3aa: CASSQGSGGRASTDTQYF

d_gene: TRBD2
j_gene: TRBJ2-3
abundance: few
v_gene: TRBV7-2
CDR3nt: TGTGCCAGCAGCCGCGGGGGGGCCGGCACAGATACGCAGTATTTT
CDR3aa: CASSRGGAGTDTQYF

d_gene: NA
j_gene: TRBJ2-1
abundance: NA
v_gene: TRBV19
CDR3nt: TGTGCCAGTTGGGAGGGGGGCCCCAATGAGCAGTTCTTC
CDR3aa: CASWEGGPNEQFF

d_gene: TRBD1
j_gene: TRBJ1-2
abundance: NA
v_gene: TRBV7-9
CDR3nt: TGTGCCAGCAGCTCTACGGGACAGGCTACCTATGGCTACACCTTC
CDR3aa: CASSSTGQATYGYTF

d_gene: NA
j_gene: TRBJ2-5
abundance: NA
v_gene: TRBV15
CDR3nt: TGTGCCACCAGCAGAGTGGAGGAGACCCAGTACTTC
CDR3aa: CATSRVEETQYF

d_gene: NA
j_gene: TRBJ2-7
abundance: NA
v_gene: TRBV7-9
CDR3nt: TGTTCCAGCAGCCAGAAGGGGGGGGACACCAACTACGAGCAGTACTTC
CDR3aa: CSSSQKGGDTNYEQYF

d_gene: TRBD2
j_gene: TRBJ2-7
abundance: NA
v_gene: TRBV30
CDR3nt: TGTGCCTGGAGGGTAGCGGGGGGCCCATCCTACGAGCAGTACTTC
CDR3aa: CAWRVAGGPSYEQYF

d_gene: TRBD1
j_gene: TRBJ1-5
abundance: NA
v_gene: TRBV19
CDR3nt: TGTGCCACAACACTCCGTCCGGGACAGGGAAGCAATCAGCCCCAGCATTTT
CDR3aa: CATTLRPGQGSNQPQHF

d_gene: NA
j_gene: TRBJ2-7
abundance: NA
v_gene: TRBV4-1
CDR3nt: TGCGCCAGCAGCCAAGCCCCAGGGACACAGCTGCGCGAGCAGTACTTC
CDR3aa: CASSQAPGTQLREQYF

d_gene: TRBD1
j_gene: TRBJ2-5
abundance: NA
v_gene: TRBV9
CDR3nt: TGTGCCAGCAGTACAGGGACAGGGGGAGAAGAGACCCAGTACTTC
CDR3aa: CASSTGTGGEETQYF

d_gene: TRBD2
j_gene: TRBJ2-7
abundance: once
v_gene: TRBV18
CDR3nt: TGTGCCAGCTCACCACCGGGGCTAGCGGGGGGCTACGAGCAGTACTTC
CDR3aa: CASSPPGLAGGYEQYF

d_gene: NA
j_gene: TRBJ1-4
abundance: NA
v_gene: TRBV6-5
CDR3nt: TGTGCCAGCAGGAAAAGTGGAGGGAATGAAAAACTGTTTTTT
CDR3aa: CASRKSGGNEKLFF

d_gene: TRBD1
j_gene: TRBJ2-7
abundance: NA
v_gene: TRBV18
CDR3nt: TGTGCCAGCTCGCCTCAGGGGGACGAGCAGTACTTC
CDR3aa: CASSPQGDEQYF

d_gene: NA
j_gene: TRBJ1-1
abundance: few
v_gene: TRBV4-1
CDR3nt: TGCGCCAGCAGCCAAGGGGGTAGCGGCCTGAACACTGAAGCTTTCTTT
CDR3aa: CASSQGGSGLNTEAFF